Described below is a single TCR beta chain sequence and its context. J gave up 6 bases and V 3 bases, and 11 bases lay outside the gene matches. The CDR3 runs 15 residues. The V gene's germline CDR1 is GTSNPN and CDR2 SVGIG (reference sequence). The data are from a study of blood T cell repertoires in COVID-19. The overall study: The study drew acute and convalescent COVID-19 samples from the United States, Italy and Spain. T cells, B-cell-depleted T cells, or PBMCs provided the cDNA or gDNA that served as material.

Original data processing: Cell counts per sample came from amplifying reference gene primers. Repertoires were generated with immunoSEQ multiplex PCR, while TCRdb's copy carries only in-frame clones and drops some. The DNA gave D and trimming, while V, J and clone size come from that table. Here the sample spans a few hundred thousand clones, roughly 90% being singletons. The genes are TRBV30 and TRBJ2-5; TRBD1 matches 9 bases. The TCR was taken from a man between 25 and 39 years old with active or convalescent COVID-19. Sequenced sample: peripheral blood. The CDR3: CAWSAGTGMLKTQYF. DNA of the CDR3: TGTGCCTGGAGCGCCGGGACAGGGATGTTAAAGACCCAGTACTTC.